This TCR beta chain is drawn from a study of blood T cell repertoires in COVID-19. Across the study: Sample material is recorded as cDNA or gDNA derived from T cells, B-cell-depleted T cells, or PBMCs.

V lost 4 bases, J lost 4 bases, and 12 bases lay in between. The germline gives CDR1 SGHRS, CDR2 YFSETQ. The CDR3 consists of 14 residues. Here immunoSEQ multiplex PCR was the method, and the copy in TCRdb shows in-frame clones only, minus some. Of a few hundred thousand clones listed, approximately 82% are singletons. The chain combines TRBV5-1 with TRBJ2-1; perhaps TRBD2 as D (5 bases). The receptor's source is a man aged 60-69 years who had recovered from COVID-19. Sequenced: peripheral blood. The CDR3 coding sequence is TGCGCCAGCAGCCGGGGAGAGGGTTACAATGAGCAGTTCTTC. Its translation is CASSRGEGYNEQFF.